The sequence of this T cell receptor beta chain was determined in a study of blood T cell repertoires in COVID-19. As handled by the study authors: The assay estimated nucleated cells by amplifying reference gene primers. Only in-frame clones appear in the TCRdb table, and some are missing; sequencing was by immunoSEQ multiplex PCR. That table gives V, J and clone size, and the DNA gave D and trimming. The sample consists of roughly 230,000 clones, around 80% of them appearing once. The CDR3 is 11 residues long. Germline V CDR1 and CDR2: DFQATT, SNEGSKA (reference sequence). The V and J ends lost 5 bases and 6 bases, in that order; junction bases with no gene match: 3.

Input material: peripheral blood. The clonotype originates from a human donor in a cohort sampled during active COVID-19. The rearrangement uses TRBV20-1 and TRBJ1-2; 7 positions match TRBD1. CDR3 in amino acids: CSAGDRDGYTF. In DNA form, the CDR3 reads TGCAGTGCTGGCGACAGGGATGGCTACACCTTC.